The clone carrying this TCR beta chain was detected a few times. Its cognate antigen is unknown. The study ran its PCR with 60 Vbeta and 13 Jbeta primers. This table comes from immunoSEQ multiplex PCR, and its TCRdb copy is limited to in-frame clones, with some not included. This sample carries 160,000 or so clones, roughly 84% of them seen once, and the ten largest clones take approximately 0.98%. The data stem from a study of cytomegalovirus exposure and HLA in healthy donors. Study-wide points: A further, later analysis showed that HLA-associated TCR beta chains (compared with equally common others) were more clonally expanded. The classifier, whose performance was assessed in both the original and validation cohorts, reportedly diagnosed cytomegalovirus status with high specificity and sensitivity. When the data were analyzed later, several of the most significant clusters appeared to be linked to common viral pathogens.

The germline V gene encodes CDR1 SGHRS and CDR2 YFSETQ. The V and J ends lost 2 bases and 4 bases, in that order; junction bases with no gene match: 6. This CDR3 comprises 15 residues. The specimen sequenced was PBMCs. The chain employs TRBV5-1 and TRBJ2-1, with TRBD1 matching 7 bases. This TCR derives from a man between 25 and 39 years old in good health and CMV-seronegative. This CDR3 reads CASSFRGQTYNEQFF. Here the CDR3 DNA reads TGCGCCAGCAGCTTCCGGGGACAGACTTACAATGAGCAGTTCTTC.